This TCR beta chain was obtained from a study of control samples from healthy donors and cancer patients. Some clones are missing from TCRdb's copy, which holds only in-frame ones; the method was immunoSEQ multiplex PCR. The profile shows 160,000 or so clones, around 94% of them singletons. The sequenced sample consisted of PBMCs. The receptor was isolated from a man aged 55 to 70 with colorectal cancer.

CDR3 bases: TGTGCCAGCAGTGAATCGACAGCAGGACGCTATGGCTACACCTTC. It translates to CASSESTAGRYGYTF. This chain uses TRBV6-1 with TRBJ1-2; D perhaps matches TRBD1 (5 bases). V shed 2 bases and J shed 4 bases, with 14 bases lying between them. Germline CDR1 MNHNS, CDR2 SASEGT. The CDR3 runs 15 residues.